What follows are 29 T cell receptor beta chains derived from one specimen sequenced in a study of blood T cell repertoires in COVID-19. Assay: immunoSEQ multiplex PCR; the TCRdb copy retains only in-frame clones and omits some. The table lists approximately 100,000 clones, over 75% of them singletons, with under 8% in the top ten. The sequenced material came from peripheral blood. The source is a human donor in a cohort sampled during active COVID-19.

The chain joins TRBV5-6 to TRBJ1-5; tentatively, D is TRBD1 (6 bases). The ends were cut back, 3 bases at V and 3 bases at J, with 16 bases in the middle. The CDR3 has 16 amino acids. The V gene's germline CDR1 is SGHDT and CDR2 YYEEEE. The DNA for the CDR3 is TGTGCCAGCAGCTCTACAGGGATTGCAGTCAATCAGCCCCAGCATTTT. It encodes CASSSTGIAVNQPQHF.

The chain is built from TRBV6-6 and TRBJ1-6, with D possibly being TRBD1 (6 bases). V was trimmed by 7 bases and J by 7 bases, leaving 17 bases between them. From germline, CDR1 is MNHNY and CDR2 SVGAGI (reference sequence). The CDR3 spans 15 residues. CDR3 DNA: TGTGCCAGCATGTTAGGAGGGGGAGGGAATTCACCCCTCCACTTT. It codes for CASMLGGGGNSPLHF.

The V gene is TRBV12-3 or TRBV12-4, the J gene TRBJ2-7; 7 positions match TRBD1. V shed 3 bases and J 5 bases; nucleotides not matched to a gene: 4. The CDR3 has 13 amino acids. CDR3 sequence: CASSLGQLNEQYF. The CDR3 DNA is TGTGCCAGCAGTTTGGGACAGCTTAACGAGCAGTACTTC.

The V gene is TRBV6-5, the J gene TRBJ2-1, with D maybe TRBD2 (5 bases). This CDR3 spans 13 amino acids. Trimming removed 6 bases at V and 10 bases at J, with 16 bases between. Germline values: CDR1 MNHEY, CDR2 SVGAGI. The CDR3 DNA sequence: TGTGCCAGCAGCCGTTATCTAGCATCCGAGCAGTTCTTC. Translation gives CASSRYLASEQFF.

The chain uses TRBV12-5 and TRBJ2-1, with TRBD2 identical over 14 bases. Losses at the gene ends were 6 bases for V and 2 bases for J; bases not matched to a gene: 15. CDR3 size: 20 residues. Germline V gives CDR1 LGHNT, CDR2 FRNRAP. The chain's CDR3 is CASGPPHGTSGSLAYNEQFF. CDR3 DNA sequence: TGTGCTAGTGGCCCACCCCACGGGACTAGCGGGAGTCTGGCCTACAATGAGCAGTTCTTC. Full variable domain (outside the CDR3, taken from reference TRBV12-5 and TRBJ2-1): DARVTQTPRHKVTEMGQEVTMRCQPILGHNTVFWYRQTMMQGLELLAYFRNRAPLDDSGMPKDRFSAEMPDATLATLKIQPSEPRDSAVYFCASGPPHGTSGSLAYNEQFFGPGTRLTVL.

This clone was seen just once. The chain combines TRBV14 with TRBJ2-3; the match to TRBD1 covers 9 bases. The trim removed 4 bases at V and 4 bases at J, leaving 6 bases unmatched. Germline V lookup: CDR1 SGHDN, CDR2 FVKESK. This CDR3 is 15 amino acids long. CDR3 in DNA: TGTGCCAGCAGCCCCGGGACAGGGTGGGCAGATACGCAGTATTTT. Amino acids: CASSPGTGWADTQYF. Combining the CDR3 with reference TRBV14 and TRBJ2-3 gives the whole variable domain EAGVTQFPSHSVIEKGQTVTLRCDPISGHDNLYWYRRVMGKEIKFLLHFVKESKQDESGMPNNRFLAERTGGTYSTLKVQPAELEDSGVYFCASSPGTGWADTQYFGPGTRLTVL.

The V and J genes are TRBV28 and TRBJ2-7; TRBD1 aligns across 7 bases. CDR3 length: 14 residues. Trimming took 5 bases from V and 9 from J; bases not matched to a gene: 13. The V gene's germline CDR1 is MDHEN and CDR2 SYDVKM. In DNA form, the CDR3 reads TGTGCCAGCAGTAACATCGGACAGGACGGGGTGCAGTACTTC. This encodes CASSNIGQDGVQYF.

This chain joins TRBV10-1 and TRBJ2-1; 13 nucleotides agree with TRBD2. The CDR3 has 16 amino acids. V was clipped by 3 bases and J by 7 bases; unmatched bases: 6. CDR1 is WNHNN, CDR2 SYGVQD, per germline (reference sequence). The CDR3 nucleotides read TGCGCCAGCAGTGAAGATGGGACTAGCGGGAAAAATGAGCAGTTCTTC. It encodes CASSEDGTSGKNEQFF.

This chain uses TRBV3-1 (or the pseudogene TRBV3-2) with TRBJ2-2, with D perhaps matching TRBD2 (5 bases). The germline gives CDR1 LGHDT, CDR2 YNNKEL (reference sequence). With 1 base removed from V and 1 base from J, the gap between germline ends came to 7 bases. The CDR3 spans 15 residues. In nucleotides, the CDR3 is TGTGCCAGCAGCCAAGTCGGGATGAACACCGGGGAGCTGTTTTTT. Translated, it gives CASSQVGMNTGELFF.

The genes are TRBV7-9 and TRBJ2-5; 8 nucleotides agree with TRBD2. The junction had 11 bases not matched to a gene; V was cut back by 6 bases and J by 5 bases. The CDR3 is 15 amino acids. The germline V gene has CDR1 SEHNR and CDR2 FQNEAQ (reference sequence). CDR3: CASRVSGGAAETQYF. In DNA form, the CDR3 reads TGTGCCAGCAGGGTATCGGGGGGGGCGGCGGAGACCCAGTACTTC.

The chain joins TRBV27 to TRBJ1-4, with 7 bases identical to TRBD1. Losses at the gene ends were 0 bases for V and 6 bases for J; bases not matched to a gene: 4. Germline CDR1 is MNHEY and CDR2 is SMNVEV (reference sequence). The CDR3 is 15 residues long. The CDR3 DNA follows: TGTGCCAGCAGTTTATCTGGACAGGTGGATGAAAAACTGTTTTTT. This encodes CASSLSGQVDEKLFF. The whole variable domain, remainder taken from reference TRBV27 and TRBJ1-4, is EAQVTQNPRYLITVTGKKLTVTCSQNMNHEYMSWYRQDPGLGLRQIYYSMNVEVTDKGDVPEGYKVSRKEKRNFPLILESPSPNQTSLYFCASSLSGQVDEKLFFGSGTQLSVL.

The genes are TRBV29-1 and TRBJ2-3; a weak D match, TRBD1 (5 bases). The V and J ends lost 7 bases and 2 bases respectively, with 16 bases between them. This CDR3 region has 14 residues. Germline lookup yields CDR1 SQVTM and CDR2 ANQGSEA. The CDR3 protein is CSAPVSGNTDTQYF. The CDR3 DNA sequence: TGCAGCGCCCCGGTTTCAGGGAACACAGATACGCAGTATTTT.

The genes are TRBV19 and TRBJ1-1, with a possible D match to TRBD1 (5 bases). The germline V gene encodes CDR1 LNHDA and CDR2 SQIVND (reference sequence). V lost 6 bases to trimming and J lost 3 bases, with 8 bases between them. This CDR3 is built from 12 residues. The CDR3 region has the DNA TGTGCCAGTAGGGGGGGATACACTGAAGCTTTCTTT. Amino acid sequence: CASRGGYTEAFF.

The chain couples TRBV28 to TRBJ2-1, with TRBD1 matching over 7 bases. This CDR3 contains 14 residues. CDR1 MDHEN and CDR2 SYDVKM come from the germline V gene. Losses at the gene ends were 1 base for V and 10 bases for J; bases not matched to a gene: 7. The CDR3 nucleotides read TGTGCCAGCAGTTTATTGGCGTGGACAGGCGAGCAGTTCTTC. Translated: CASSLLAWTGEQFF.

The chain has TRBV28 and TRBJ2-1; 7 bases align to TRBD1. The ends lost 4 bases at V and 7 bases at J; junction bases unmatched: 13. CDR3 size: 16 residues. Germline CDR1 and CDR2: MDHEN and SYDVKM. The DNA of the CDR3 is TGTGCCAGCAGTTCCTCGACAGGGAGAGGAGGTAATGAGCAGTTCTTC. Translating it yields CASSSSTGRGGNEQFF. The entire variable domain, with the rest obtained from reference TRBV28 and TRBJ2-1, is as follows: DVKVTQSSRYLVKRTGEKVFLECVQDMDHENMFWYRQDPGLGLRLIYFSYDVKMKEKGDIPEGYSVSREKKERFSLILESASTNQTSMYLCASSSSTGRGGNEQFFGPGTRLTVL.

The gene calls are TRBV2 and TRBJ1-1, with 11 positions matching TRBD1. This CDR3 is built from 15 residues. Germline CDR1 and CDR2: SNHLY and FYNNEI. The V gene end was trimmed by 5 bases and the J gene end by 7 bases; junction bases not matched to a gene: 9. The CDR3 region has the DNA TGTGCCAGCAGTAAGGACAGGGGGCTTTTAGTTGAAGCTTTCTTT. Translated, it gives CASSKDRGLLVEAFF.

This chain joins TRBV5-6 and TRBJ2-7; unclear D gene. The CDR3 contains 15 residues. Germline values: CDR1 SGHDT, CDR2 YYEEEE. V lost 0 bases and J lost 0, with 10 bases in between. The CDR3 here is CASSLVGILSYEQYF. CDR3 nucleotide sequence: TGTGCCAGCAGCTTGGTGGGCATTCTCTCCTACGAGCAGTACTTC.

This clone was observed a handful of times. This sequence joins TRBV21-1 and TRBJ2-3; no DNA check was done on the table's D call, TRBD2. TRBV21-1 is marked as a pseudogene. The CDR3 sequence is 16 residues long. The CDR3 here is CASSEGLAGGTDTQYF. The CDR3 DNA is TGTGCCAGCAGCGAAGGACTAGCGGGGGGGACAGATACGCAGTATTTT.

This chain links TRBV6-5 with TRBJ1-1, with 12 bases matching TRBD1. CDR1 and CDR2 (germline): MNHEY, SVGAGI. The CDR3 is 14 amino acids. Losses at the gene ends were 6 bases for V and 4 bases for J; bases not matched to a gene: 3. CDR3 bases: TGTGCCAGCAGACGGGACAGGGGGCCCACTGAAGCTTTCTTT. Amino acids: CASRRDRGPTEAFF.

This clone came up once. V usage is TRBV5-6 and J usage is TRBJ2-7, with TRBD2 matching over 15 bases. With 3 bases clipped from V and 7 bases from J, the junction kept 5 bases outside the gene matches. Germline values: CDR1 SGHDT, CDR2 YYEEEE. This CDR3 spans 15 amino acids. In nucleotides, the CDR3 is TGTGCCAGCAGCTCCGGACTAGCGGGAGGGTTTGAGCAGTACTTC. Protein sequence: CASSSGLAGGFEQYF.

This rearrangement joins TRBV19 to TRBJ2-7; 10 bases align to TRBD1. The trim removed 5 bases at V and 4 bases at J, leaving 2 bases unmatched. Per the germline V gene, CDR1 is LNHDA and CDR2 is SQIVND (reference sequence). This CDR3 contains 13 residues. CDR3 amino acids: CASSADRGYEQYF. The DNA for the CDR3 is TGTGCCAGTAGTGCGGACAGGGGGTACGAGCAGTACTTC.

The genes are TRBV2 and TRBJ2-7; 7 positions match TRBD2. The germline gives CDR1 SNHLY, CDR2 FYNNEI. The V segment lost 6 bases and the J segment 2 bases; nucleotides outside the gene matches: 7. The CDR3 length is 14 residues. CDR3 DNA: TGTGCCAGCAGAGCTCGCGCGGGGGCCTACGAGCAGTACTTC. It specifies CASRARAGAYEQYF.

The rearrangement joins TRBV9 to TRBJ2-7; TRBD1 aligns across 11 bases. Germline CDR1 SGDLS, CDR2 YYNGEE. The CDR3 covers 18 residues. V lost 2 bases, J lost 6 bases, and 16 bases stayed unmatched. Written as DNA, the CDR3 is TGTGCCAGCAGCGTCGCCTCGCTCCCGGGACAGGGGGATACCGAGCAGTACTTC. The encoded protein is CASSVASLPGQGDTEQYF.

The chain has TRBV7-3 and TRBJ2-1; 9 bases are shared with TRBD2. The length of the CDR3 is 14 residues. V gave up 5 bases and J gave up 8 bases; unmatched junction bases: 7. Germline lookup yields CDR1 SGHTA and CDR2 FQGTGA. CDR3 residues: CASSGAGGSDEQFF. The CDR3 bases are TGTGCCAGCAGCGGAGCGGGAGGATCCGATGAGCAGTTCTTC.

The chain links TRBV9 to TRBJ2-2, with 13 bases that match TRBD2. Germline lookup yields CDR1 SGDLS and CDR2 YYNGEE. V dropped 0 bases and J dropped 7; count of bases not matched to a gene: 12. The CDR3 has 19 residues. The CDR3: CASSVEGLAGAPLGGELFF. In nucleotides, the CDR3 is TGTGCCAGCAGCGTAGAAGGACTAGCGGGGGCCCCTCTAGGCGGGGAGCTGTTTTTT.

The V gene is TRBV10-1, the J gene TRBJ2-7, with 7 bases fitting TRBD2. This CDR3 contains 15 residues. V lost 3 bases and J lost 7; bases outside the gene matches: 12. Germline CDR1 reads WNHNN; CDR2 reads SYGVQD (reference sequence). This chain's CDR3 is CASSDYGREMGEQYF. The CDR3 DNA reads TGCGCCAGCAGTGATTACGGGCGGGAGATGGGGGAGCAGTACTTC.

This rearrangement joins TRBV3-1 (or the pseudogene TRBV3-2) to TRBJ2-2; 8 positions agree with TRBD1. V lost 6 bases to trimming and J lost 3 bases; unmatched junction nucleotides: 6. The CDR3 contains 15 residues. The germline V gene encodes CDR1 LGHDT and CDR2 YNNKEL (reference sequence). The CDR3 coding sequence is TGTGCCAGCAGATCGGACAGGGTTTACACCGGGGAGCTGTTTTTT. Translation: CASRSDRVYTGELFF.

The V gene is TRBV5-1, the J gene TRBJ2-7; 7 bases map to TRBD1. The ends lost 2 bases at V and 0 bases at J; junction bases unmatched: 5. Looked up from germline, CDR1 is SGHRS and CDR2 is YFSETQ. The CDR3 is made up of 15 amino acids. CDR3 in DNA: TGCGCCAGCAGCTTACTAGACAGGGCCTCCTACGAGCAGTACTTC. This sequence encodes CASSLLDRASYEQYF.

The chain links TRBV7-6 to TRBJ2-7; TRBD2 agrees at 7 bases. The CDR3 extends over 14 amino acids. V lost 0 bases and J lost 5; bases outside the gene matches: 4. The germline V gene encodes CDR1 SGHVS and CDR2 FNYEAQ. The CDR3 DNA sequence: TGTGCCAGCAGCTTAGCGGGAGGGGACGACGAGCAGTACTTC. Translating gives CASSLAGGDDEQYF.